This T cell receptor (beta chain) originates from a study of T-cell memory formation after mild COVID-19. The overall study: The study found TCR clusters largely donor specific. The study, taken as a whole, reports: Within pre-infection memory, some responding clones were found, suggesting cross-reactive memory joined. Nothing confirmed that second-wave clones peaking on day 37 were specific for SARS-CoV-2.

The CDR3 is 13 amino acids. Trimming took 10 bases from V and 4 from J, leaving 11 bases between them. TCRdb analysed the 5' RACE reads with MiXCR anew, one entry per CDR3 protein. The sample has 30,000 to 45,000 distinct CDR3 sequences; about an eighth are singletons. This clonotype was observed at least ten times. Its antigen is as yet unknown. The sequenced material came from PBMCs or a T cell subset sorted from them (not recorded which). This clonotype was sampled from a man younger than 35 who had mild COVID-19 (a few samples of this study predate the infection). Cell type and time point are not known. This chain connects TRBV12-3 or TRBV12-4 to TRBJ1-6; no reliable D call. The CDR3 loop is CATRETYNSPLHF. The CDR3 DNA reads TGTGCCACCCGGGAAACTTATAATTCACCCCTCCACTTT.